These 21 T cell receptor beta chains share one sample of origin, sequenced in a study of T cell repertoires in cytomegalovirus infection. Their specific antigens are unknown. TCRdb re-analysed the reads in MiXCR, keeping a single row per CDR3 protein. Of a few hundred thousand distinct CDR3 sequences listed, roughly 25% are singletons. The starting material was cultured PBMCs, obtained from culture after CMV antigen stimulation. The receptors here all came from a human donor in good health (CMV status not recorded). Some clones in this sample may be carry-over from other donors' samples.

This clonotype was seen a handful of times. The CDR3 DNA reads TGTGCCATCAGCCCAGGGGAAAACACTGAAGCTTTCTTT. As protein: CAISPGENTEAFF. The gene calls are TRBV10-3 and TRBJ1-1, with a tentative D call TRBD1 (6 bases). The CDR3 spans 13 residues. The germline V and J ends were trimmed by 6 bases and 2 bases, with 10 bases remaining between them. Germline CDR1 and CDR2: ENHRY and SYGVKD.

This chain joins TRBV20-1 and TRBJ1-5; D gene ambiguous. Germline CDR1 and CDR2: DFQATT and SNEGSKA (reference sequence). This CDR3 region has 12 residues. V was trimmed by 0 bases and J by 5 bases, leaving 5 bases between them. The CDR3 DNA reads TGCAGTGCTAGAGATGGCGATCAGCCCCAGCATTTT. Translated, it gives CSARDGDQPQHF.

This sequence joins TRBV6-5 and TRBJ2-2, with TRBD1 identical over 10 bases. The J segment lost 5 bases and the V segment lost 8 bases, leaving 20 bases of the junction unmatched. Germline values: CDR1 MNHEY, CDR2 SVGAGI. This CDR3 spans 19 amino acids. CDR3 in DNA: TGTGCCAGCCGAGGGTTGCCGGGACAGGGGATTGGGTTTACCGGGGAGCTGTTTTTT. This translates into CASRGLPGQGIGFTGELFF.

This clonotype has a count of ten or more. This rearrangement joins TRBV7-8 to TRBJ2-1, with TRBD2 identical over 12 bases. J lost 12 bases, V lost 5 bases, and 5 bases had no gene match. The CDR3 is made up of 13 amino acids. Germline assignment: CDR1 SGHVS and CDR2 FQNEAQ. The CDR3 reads CASSLRLAGVQFF. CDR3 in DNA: TGTGCCAGCAGCCTAAGACTAGCGGGAGTGCAGTTCTTC.

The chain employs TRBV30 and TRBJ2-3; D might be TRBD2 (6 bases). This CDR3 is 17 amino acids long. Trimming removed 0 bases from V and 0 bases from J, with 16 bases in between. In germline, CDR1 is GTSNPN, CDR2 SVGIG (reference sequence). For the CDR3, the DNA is TGTGCCTGGAGTGTACTGGCTAGCGTATTGAGCACAGATACGCAGTATTTT. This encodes CAWSVLASVLSTDTQYF.

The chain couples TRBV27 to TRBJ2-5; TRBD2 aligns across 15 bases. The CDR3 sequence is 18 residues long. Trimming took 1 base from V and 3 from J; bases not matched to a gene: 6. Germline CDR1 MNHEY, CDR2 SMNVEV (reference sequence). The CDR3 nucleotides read TGTGCCAGCAGTTTATATTGGACTAGCGGGAGGGTTAAAGAGACCCAGTACTTC. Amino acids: CASSLYWTSGRVKETQYF.

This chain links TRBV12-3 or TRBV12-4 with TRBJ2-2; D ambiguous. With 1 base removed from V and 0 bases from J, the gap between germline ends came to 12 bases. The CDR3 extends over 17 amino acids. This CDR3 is CASSLVLSFTNTGELFF. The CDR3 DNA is TGTGCCAGCAGTTTAGTATTGAGTTTTACGAACACCGGGGAGCTGTTTTTT.

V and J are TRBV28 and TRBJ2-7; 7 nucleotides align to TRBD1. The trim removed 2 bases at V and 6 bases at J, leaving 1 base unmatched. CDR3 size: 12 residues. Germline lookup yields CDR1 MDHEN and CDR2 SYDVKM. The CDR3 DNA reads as TGTGCCAGCAGTTTACAGGGGGTCGAGCAGTACGTC. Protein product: CASSLQGVEQYV.

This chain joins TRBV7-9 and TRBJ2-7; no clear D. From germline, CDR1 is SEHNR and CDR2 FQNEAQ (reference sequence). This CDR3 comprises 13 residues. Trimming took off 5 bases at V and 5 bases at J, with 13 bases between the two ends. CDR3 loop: CASSPLTVNEQYF. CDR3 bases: TGTGCCAGCAGCCCCCTCACCGTAAACGAGCAGTACTTC.

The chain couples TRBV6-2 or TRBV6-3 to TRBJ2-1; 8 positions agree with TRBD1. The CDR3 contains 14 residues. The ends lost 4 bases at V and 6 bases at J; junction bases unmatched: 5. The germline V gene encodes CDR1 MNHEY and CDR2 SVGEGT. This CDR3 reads CASSFGTGPNEQFF. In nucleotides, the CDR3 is TGTGCCAGCAGTTTCGGGACAGGCCCCAATGAGCAGTTCTTC.

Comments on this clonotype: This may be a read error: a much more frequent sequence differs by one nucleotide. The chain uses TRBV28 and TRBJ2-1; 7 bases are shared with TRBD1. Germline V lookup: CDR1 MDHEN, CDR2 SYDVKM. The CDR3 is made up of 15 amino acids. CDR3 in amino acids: CANSFWGQRYNEQFF. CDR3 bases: TGTGCCAACAGTTTCTGGGGACAGAGGTACAATGAGCAGTTCTTC.

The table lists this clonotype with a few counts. The CDR3 sequence: CASSQDGLGDYGYTF. CDR3 coding DNA: TGCGCCAGCAGCCAAGATGGGCTGGGGGATTATGGCTACACCTTC. This chain connects TRBV4-3 to TRBJ1-2, with D perhaps TRBD1 (5 bases). In germline, CDR1 is LGHNA, CDR2 YSLEER. The CDR3 has 15 residues. V shed 0 bases and J shed 5 bases, with 13 bases lying between them.

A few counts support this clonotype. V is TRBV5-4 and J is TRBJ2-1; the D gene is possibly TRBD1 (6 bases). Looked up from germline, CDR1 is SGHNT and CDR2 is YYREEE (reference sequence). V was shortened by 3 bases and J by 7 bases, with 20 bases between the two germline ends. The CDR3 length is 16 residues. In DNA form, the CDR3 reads TGTGCCAGCAGCTGGGGGCCAGTTAGGGGAGTAAATGAGCAGTTCTTC. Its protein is CASSWGPVRGVNEQFF.

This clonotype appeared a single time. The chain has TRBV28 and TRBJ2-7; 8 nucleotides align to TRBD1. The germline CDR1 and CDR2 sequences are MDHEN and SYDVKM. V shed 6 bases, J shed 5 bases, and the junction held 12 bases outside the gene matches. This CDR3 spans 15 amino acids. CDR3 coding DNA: TGTGCCAGCAGCGATCCAGGACAGGGAATCCACGAGCAGTACTTC. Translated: CASSDPGQGIHEQYF.

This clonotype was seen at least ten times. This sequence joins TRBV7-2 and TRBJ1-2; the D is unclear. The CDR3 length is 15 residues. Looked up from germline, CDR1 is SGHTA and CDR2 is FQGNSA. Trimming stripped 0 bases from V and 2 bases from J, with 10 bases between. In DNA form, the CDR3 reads TGTGCCAGCAGCTTAGCCCCCACAATGAACTATGGCTACACCTTC. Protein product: CASSLAPTMNYGYTF.

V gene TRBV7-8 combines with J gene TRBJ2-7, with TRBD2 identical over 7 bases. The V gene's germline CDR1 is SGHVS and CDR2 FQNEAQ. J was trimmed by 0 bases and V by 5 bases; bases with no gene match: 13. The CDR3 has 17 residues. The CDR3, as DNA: TGTGCCAGCAGCCTTAGTTGGGCGGGGGTTAACTCCTACGAGCAGTACGTC. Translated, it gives CASSLSWAGVNSYEQYV.

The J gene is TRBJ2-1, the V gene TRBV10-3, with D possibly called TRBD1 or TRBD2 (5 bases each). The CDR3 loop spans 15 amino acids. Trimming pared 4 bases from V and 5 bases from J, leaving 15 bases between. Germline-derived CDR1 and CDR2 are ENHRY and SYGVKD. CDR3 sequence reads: CAISVGTSAHNEQFF. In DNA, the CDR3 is TGTGCCATCAGTGTGGGGACGTCGGCGCACAATGAGCAGTTCTTC.

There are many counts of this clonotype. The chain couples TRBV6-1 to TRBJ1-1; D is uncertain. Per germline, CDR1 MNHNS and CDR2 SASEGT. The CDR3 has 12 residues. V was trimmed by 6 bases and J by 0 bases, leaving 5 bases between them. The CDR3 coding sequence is TGTGCCAGCAGACCCCTGAACACTGAAGCTTTCTTT. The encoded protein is CASRPLNTEAFF.

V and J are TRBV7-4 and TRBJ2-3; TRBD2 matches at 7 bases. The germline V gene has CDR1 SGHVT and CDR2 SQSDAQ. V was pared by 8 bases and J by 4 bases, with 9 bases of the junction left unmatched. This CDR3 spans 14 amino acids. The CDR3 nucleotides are TGTGCCAGCTCCGCGGCGGGGGAGCCAGATACGCAGTATTTT. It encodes CASSAAGEPDTQYF.

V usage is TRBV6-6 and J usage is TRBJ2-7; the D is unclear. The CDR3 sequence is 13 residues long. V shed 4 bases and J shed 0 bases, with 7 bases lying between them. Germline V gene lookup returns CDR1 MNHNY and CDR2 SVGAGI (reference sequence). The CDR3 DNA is TGTGCCAGCAGTTTTTCGAGCTCCTACGAGCAGTACGTC. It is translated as CASSFSSSYEQYV.

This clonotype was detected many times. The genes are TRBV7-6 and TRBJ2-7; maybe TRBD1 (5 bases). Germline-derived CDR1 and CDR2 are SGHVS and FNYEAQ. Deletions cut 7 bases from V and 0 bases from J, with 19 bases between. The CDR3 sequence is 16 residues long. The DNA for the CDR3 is TGTGCCAGCAAACTTTGGGGCAGATGTTGCTCCTACGAGCAGTACGTC. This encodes CASKLWGRCCSYEQYV.